This section outlines one T cell receptor (beta chain) sequence together with its context. The same CDR3 is also encoded by other DNA sequences in this sample. Profiling relied on immunoSEQ multiplex PCR, and the TCRdb table lists in-frame clones only, not all of them. The sample carries roughly 6,000 clones, 70% to 75% recorded once. This CDR3 comprises 12 residues. With 1 base removed from V and 6 bases from J, the gap between germline ends came to 3 bases. Looked up from germline, CDR1 is SGHNT and CDR2 is YENEEA. The record originates from a study of blood T cell repertoires in COVID-19. This receptor was taken from a man in his fifties or sixties with acute or convalescent COVID-19. The chain employs TRBV11-3 and TRBJ2-2; the D is unclear. The sequenced sample was peripheral blood. The CDR3 reads CASSLGAGELFF. In nucleotides, the CDR3 is TGTGCCAGCAGCTTAGGCGCCGGGGAGCTGTTTTTT.